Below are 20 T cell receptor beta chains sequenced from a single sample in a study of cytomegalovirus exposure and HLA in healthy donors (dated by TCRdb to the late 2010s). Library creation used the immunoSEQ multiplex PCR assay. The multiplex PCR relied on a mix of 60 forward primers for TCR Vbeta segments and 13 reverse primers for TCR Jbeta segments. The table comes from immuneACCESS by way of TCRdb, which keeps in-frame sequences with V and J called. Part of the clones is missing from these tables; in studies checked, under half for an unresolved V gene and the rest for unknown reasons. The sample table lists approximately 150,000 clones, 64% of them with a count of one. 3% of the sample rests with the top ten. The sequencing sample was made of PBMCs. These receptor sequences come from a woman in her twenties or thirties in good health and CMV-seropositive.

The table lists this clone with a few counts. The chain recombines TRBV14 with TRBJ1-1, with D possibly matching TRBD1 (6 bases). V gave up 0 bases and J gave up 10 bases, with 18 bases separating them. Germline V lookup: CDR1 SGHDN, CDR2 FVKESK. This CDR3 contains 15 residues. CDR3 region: CASSQELGQIKGAFF. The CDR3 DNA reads TGTGCCAGCAGCCAAGAGCTCGGACAGATAAAAGGAGCTTTCTTT. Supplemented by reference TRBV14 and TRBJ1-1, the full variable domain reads EAGVTQFPSHSVIEKGQTVTLRCDPISGHDNLYWYRRVMGKEIKFLLHFVKESKQDESGMPNNRFLAERTGGTYSTLKVQPAELEDSGVYFCASSQELGQIKGAFFGQGTRLTVV.

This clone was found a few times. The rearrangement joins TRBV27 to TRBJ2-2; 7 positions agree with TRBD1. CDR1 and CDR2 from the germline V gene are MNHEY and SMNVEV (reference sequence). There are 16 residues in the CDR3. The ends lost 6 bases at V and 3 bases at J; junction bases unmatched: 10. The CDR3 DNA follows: TGTGCCAGCAGCCAACAGGGGATGGCTTACACCGGGGAGCTGTTTTTT. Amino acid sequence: CASSQQGMAYTGELFF.

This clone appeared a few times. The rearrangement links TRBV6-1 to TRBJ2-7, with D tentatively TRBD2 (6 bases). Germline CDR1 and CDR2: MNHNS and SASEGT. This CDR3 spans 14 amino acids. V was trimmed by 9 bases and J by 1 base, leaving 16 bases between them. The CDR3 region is CASLHFGSSYEQYF. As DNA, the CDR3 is TGTGCCAGTCTCCACTTCGGGAGTTCCTACGAGCAGTACTTC.

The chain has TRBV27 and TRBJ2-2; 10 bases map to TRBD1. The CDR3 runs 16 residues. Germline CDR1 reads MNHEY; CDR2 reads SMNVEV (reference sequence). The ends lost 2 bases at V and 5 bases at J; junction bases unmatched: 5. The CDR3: CASSLKGQGFTGELFF. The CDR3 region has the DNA TGTGCCAGCAGTTTAAAGGGACAGGGGTTTACCGGGGAGCTGTTTTTT.

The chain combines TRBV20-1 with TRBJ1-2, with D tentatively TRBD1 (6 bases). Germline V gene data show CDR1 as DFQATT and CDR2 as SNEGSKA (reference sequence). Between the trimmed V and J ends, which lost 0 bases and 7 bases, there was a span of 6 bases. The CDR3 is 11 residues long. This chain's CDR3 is CSARDRGGYTF. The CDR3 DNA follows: TGCAGTGCTAGAGACAGGGGTGGCTACACCTTC.

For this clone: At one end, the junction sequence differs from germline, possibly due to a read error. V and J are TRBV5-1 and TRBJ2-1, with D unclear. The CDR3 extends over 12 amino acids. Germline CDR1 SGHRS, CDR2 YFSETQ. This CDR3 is CASRLEINEQFF. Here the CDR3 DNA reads TGCGCCAGCCGCTTAGAGATCAATGAGCAGTTCTTC.

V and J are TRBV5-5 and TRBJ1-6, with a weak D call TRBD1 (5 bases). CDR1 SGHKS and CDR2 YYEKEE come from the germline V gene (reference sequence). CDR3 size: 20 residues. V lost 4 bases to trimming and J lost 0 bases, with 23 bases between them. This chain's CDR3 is CASSARGLPHLSSYNSPLHF. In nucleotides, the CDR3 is TGTGCCAGCAGCGCAAGGGGCCTCCCCCACTTGAGCTCCTATAATTCACCCCTCCACTTT.

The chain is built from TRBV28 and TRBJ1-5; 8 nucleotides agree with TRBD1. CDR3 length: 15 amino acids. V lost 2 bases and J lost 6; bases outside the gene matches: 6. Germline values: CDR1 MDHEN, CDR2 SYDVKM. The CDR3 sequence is CASSLVQGASQPQHF. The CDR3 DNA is TGTGCCAGCAGTTTAGTTCAGGGGGCTAGTCAGCCCCAGCATTTT.

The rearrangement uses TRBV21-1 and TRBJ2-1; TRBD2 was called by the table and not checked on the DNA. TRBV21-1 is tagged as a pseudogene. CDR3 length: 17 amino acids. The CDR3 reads CASPGLAGARSENEQFF. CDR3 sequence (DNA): TGTGCCAGTCCGGGACTAGCGGGAGCAAGGTCCGAGAATGAGCAGTTCTTC.

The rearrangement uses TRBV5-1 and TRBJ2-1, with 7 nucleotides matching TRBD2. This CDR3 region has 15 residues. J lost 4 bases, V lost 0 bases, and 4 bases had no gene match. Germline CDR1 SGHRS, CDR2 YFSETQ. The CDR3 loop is CASSLVPGLYNEQFF. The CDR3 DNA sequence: TGCGCCAGCAGCTTGGTTCCGGGACTATACAATGAGCAGTTCTTC.

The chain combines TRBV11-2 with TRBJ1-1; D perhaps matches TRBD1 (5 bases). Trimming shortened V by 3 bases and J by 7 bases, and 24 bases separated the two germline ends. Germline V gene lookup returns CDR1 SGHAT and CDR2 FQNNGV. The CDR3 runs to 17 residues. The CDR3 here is CASSFFVGTDGLREAFF. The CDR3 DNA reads TGTGCCAGCAGCTTTTTCGTCGGGACCGATGGACTACGTGAAGCTTTCTTT. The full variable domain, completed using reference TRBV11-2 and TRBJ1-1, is EAGVAQSPRYKIIEKRQSVAFWCNPISGHATLYWYQQILGQGPKLLIQFQNNGVVDDSQLPKDRFSAERLKGVDSTLKIQPAKLEDSAVYLCASSFFVGTDGLREAFFGQGTRLTVV.

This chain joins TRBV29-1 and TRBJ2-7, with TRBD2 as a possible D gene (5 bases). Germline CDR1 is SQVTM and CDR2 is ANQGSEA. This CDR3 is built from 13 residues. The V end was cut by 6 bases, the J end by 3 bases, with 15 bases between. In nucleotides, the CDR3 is TGCAGCGTGAGCGGTCAAGGAGACTACGAGCAGTACTTC. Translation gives CSVSGQGDYEQYF.

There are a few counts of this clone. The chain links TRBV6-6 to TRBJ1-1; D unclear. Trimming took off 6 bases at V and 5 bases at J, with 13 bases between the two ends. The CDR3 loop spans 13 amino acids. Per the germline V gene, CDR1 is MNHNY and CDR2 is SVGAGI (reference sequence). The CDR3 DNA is TGTGCCAGCAGAAGAATCGGAGAAACTGAAGCTTTCTTT. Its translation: CASRRIGETEAFF.

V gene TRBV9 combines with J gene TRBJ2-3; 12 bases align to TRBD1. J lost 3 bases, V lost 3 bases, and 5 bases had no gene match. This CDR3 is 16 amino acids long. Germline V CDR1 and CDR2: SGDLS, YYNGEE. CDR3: CASSGGQGASTDTQYF. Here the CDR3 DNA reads TGTGCCAGCAGCGGGGGACAGGGGGCATCTACAGATACGCAGTATTTT.

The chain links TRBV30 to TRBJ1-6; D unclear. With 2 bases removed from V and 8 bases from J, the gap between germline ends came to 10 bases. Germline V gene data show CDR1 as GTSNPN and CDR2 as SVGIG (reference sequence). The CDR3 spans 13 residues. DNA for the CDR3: TGTGCCTGGAGTTGGGCTTTGGATTCACCCCTCCACTTT. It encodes CAWSWALDSPLHF.

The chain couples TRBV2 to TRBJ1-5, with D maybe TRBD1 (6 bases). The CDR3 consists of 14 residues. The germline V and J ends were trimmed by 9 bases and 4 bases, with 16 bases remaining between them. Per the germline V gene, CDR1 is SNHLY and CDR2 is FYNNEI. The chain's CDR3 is CASSEDSGNQPQHF. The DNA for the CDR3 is TGTGCCAGTTCCGAGGACAGCGGAAATCAGCCCCAGCATTTT.

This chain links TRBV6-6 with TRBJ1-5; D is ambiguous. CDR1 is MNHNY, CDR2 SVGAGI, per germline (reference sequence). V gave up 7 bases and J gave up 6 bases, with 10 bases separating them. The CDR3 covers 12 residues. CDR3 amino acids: CASNQTRQPQHF. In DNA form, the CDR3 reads TGTGCCAGCAACCAGACTCGTCAGCCCCAGCATTTT.

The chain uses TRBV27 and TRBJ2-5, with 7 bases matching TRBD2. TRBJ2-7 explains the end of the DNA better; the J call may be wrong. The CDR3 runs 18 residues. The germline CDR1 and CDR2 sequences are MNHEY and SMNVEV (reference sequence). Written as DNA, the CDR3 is TGTGCCAGCAGTTTATGGACGCGGGAGAACCTTATAACCTACGAGCAGTACTTC. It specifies CASSLWTRENLITYEQYF.

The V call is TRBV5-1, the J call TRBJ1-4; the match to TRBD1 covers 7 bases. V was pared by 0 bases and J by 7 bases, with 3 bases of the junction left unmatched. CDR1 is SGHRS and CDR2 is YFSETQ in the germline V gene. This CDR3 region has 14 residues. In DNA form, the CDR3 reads TGCGCCAGCAGCTTGGGGGCAGGGGGTGAAAAACTGTTTTTT. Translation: CASSLGAGGEKLFF.

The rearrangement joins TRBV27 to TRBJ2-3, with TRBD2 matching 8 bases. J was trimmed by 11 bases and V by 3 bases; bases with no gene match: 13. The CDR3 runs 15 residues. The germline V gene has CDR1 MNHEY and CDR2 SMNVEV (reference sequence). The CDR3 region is CASSLSPGSAGEQYF. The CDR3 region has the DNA TGTGCCAGCAGTTTGAGCCCCGGGTCAGCGGGAGAGCAGTATTTT.